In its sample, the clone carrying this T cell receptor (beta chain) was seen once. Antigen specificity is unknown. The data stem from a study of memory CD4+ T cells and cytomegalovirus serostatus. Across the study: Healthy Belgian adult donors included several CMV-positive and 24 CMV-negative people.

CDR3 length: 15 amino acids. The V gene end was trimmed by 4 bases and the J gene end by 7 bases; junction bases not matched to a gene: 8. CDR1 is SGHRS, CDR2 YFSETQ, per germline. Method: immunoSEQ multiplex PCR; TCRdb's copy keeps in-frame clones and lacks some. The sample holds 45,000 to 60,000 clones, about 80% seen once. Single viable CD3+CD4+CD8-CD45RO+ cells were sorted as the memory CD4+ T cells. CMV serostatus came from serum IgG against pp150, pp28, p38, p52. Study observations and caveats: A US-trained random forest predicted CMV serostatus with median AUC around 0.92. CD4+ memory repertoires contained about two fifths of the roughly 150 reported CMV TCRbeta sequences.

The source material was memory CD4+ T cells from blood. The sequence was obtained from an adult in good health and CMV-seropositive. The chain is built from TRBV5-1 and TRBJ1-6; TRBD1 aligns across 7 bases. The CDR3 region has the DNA TGCGCCAGCAGCCCCCCGGGACAGAAGAATTCACCCCTCCACTTT. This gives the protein CASSPPGQKNSPLHF.